The next 23 T cell receptor beta chains were all read from a single sample in a study of T cells in Graves' hyperthyroidism and ophthalmopathy. There were TCR beta CDR3 regions amplified from RNA transcripts. First-round RT-PCR of the TCR CDR3 relied on the HTBI primer set. Via MiXCR, TCRdb re-called the multiplex PCR reads, giving one row per CDR3 protein. The data show around 620,000 distinct CDR3 sequences, with roughly 50% seen just once and around 17% held by the top ten. Sequencing was carried out using peripheral blood or thyroid tissue (not recorded which). The receptor source for this set is an adult woman with Graves' disease, either hyperthyroidism or ophthalmopathy (not recorded which).

This clonotype was observed a few times. Likely a read error: the CDR3 ends without its conserved phenylalanine or tryptophan. It is unclear where the CDR3 begins or ends on the DNA, so no DNA is shown, and the CDR3 is as TCRdb lists it. This chain links TRBV11-1 with TRBJ1-4; the DNA was not compared with TRBD1, the D call given in the table. The CDR3 totals 9 residues, both ends included. The V gene's germline CDR1 is SGHAT and CDR2 FQDESV (reference sequence). This chain's CDR3 is CASSGQGVN.

The rearrangement links TRBV9 to TRBJ2-7; possible D gene TRBD2, 6 bases. Per the germline V gene, CDR1 is SGDLS and CDR2 is YYNGEE. The CDR3 spans 14 residues. Trimming took off 3 bases at V and 6 bases at J, with 16 bases between the two ends. The CDR3 loop is CASSGSRDSGEQYF. In DNA, the CDR3 is TGTGCCAGCAGCGGATCCCGGGACTCGGGCGAGCAGTACTTC.

In this sample, this clonotype turned up many times. V gene TRBV6-2 or TRBV6-3 combines with J gene TRBJ2-2, with D perhaps TRBD2 (5 bases). Deletions cut 6 bases from V and 7 bases from J, with 15 bases between. There are 14 residues in the CDR3. Per the germline V gene, CDR1 is MNHEY and CDR2 is SVGEGT. The CDR3 region has the DNA TGTGCCAGCAGGGAGAGGGTTCGGCTCGGGGAGCTGTTTTTT. It yields the protein CASRERVRLGELFF.

This clonotype was counted at least ten times. This sequence joins TRBV3-1 and TRBJ1-6; D perhaps matches TRBD1 (5 bases). Germline CDR1 reads LGHDT; CDR2 reads YNNKEL (reference sequence). The V end lost 3 bases, the J end lost 4 bases, and 16 bases lay between the germline ends. CDR3 length: 17 residues. Here the CDR3 reads CASSHVPQGRYNSPLHF. The CDR3, as DNA: TGTGCCAGCAGCCACGTACCGCAGGGACGATATAATTCACCCCTCCACTTT.

The rearrangement joins TRBV5-1 to TRBJ1-2, with D possibly being TRBD1 (5 bases). V was cut by 3 bases and J by 8 bases, with 17 bases left in between. This CDR3 comprises 14 residues. From germline, CDR1 is SGHRS and CDR2 YFSETQ. This CDR3 reads CASSSKLWGYGYTF. CDR3 nucleotides: TGCGCCAGCAGCTCGAAGTTATGGGGCTACGGCTACACCTTC.

The CDR3 DNA reads TGCGCCAGCAGTGCGGGAGCCCGAGAGACCCAGTACTTC. This gives the protein CASSAGARETQYF. The chain carries TRBV10-2 and TRBJ2-5; D possibly corresponds to TRBD2 (6 bases). Per germline, CDR1 WSHSY and CDR2 SAAADI. CDR3 length: 13 amino acids. V was clipped by 4 bases and J by 4 bases, with 10 bases between them.

This clonotype came up many times. V usage is TRBV6-5 and J usage is TRBJ2-7; 8 nucleotides match TRBD1. The CDR3 has 13 amino acids. The V gene's germline CDR1 is MNHEY and CDR2 SVGAGI. After removal of 0 bases from V and 6 bases from J, the junction contained 1 base not matched to a gene. CDR3 sequence reads: CASSYSDRGEQYF. CDR3 DNA sequence: TGTGCCAGCAGTTACTCCGACAGGGGCGAGCAGTACTTC.

In its sample, this clonotype was seen a few times. The V and J genes are TRBV20-1 and TRBJ2-3, with a tentative D call TRBD2 (6 bases). The CDR3 has 15 amino acids. The V gene lost 5 bases and the J gene lost 5 bases, with 20 bases spanning the gap. Germline-derived CDR1 and CDR2 are DFQATT and SNEGSKA (reference sequence). The CDR3 sequence: CSADGAGLVGDTQYF. CDR3 coding DNA: TGCAGTGCTGATGGAGCGGGTCTGGTTGGAGATACGCAGTATTTT.

This clonotype has only a few counts. The V gene is TRBV28, the J gene TRBJ1-6; D is ambiguous. Looked up from germline, CDR1 is MDHEN and CDR2 is SYDVKM. The V end was cut by 2 bases, the J end by 10 bases, with 12 bases between. This CDR3 has 14 residues. The CDR3 DNA follows: TGTGCCAGCAGTTTAAAAACAGTAGAGTCACCCCTCCACTTT. Translating it yields CASSLKTVESPLHF.

This clonotype was observed many times. The chain combines TRBV4-1 with TRBJ1-2, with TRBD1 as a possible D gene (6 bases). The V gene's germline CDR1 is MGHRA and CDR2 YSYEKL. Trimming removed 4 bases at V and 4 bases at J, with 19 bases between. The CDR3 totals 16 residues. CDR3 protein: CASSPRRAGDGYGYTF. The CDR3 DNA follows: TGCGCCAGCAGCCCCCGTAGGGCAGGGGATGGCTATGGCTACACCTTC.

This clonotype was found a few times. The chain carries TRBV5-1 and TRBJ1-2; 8 bases line up with TRBD1. J was trimmed by 6 bases and V by 5 bases; bases with no gene match: 9. This CDR3 contains 14 residues. The germline V gene has CDR1 SGHRS and CDR2 YFSETQ. In DNA form, the CDR3 reads TGCGCCAGCAGGATAGGACAGGGATGGAATGGCTACACCTTC. Translated, it gives CASRIGQGWNGYTF.

The CDR3 region is CASSQGVRGQSPTGELFF. The CDR3, as DNA: TGTGCCAGCAGCCAAGGTGTGAGAGGACAAAGTCCTACGGGGGAGCTGTTTTTT. The rearrangement links TRBV16 to TRBJ2-2; D might be TRBD1 (5 bases). The V end lost 2 bases, the J end lost 8 bases, and 24 bases lay between the germline ends. The germline CDR1 and CDR2 sequences are KGHSY and FQNENV. The CDR3 loop spans 18 amino acids.

The rearrangement links TRBV7-3 to TRBJ1-3; 8 bases fit TRBD1. The CDR3 length is 12 residues. Germline CDR1 reads SGHTA; CDR2 reads FQGTGA. V shed 5 bases and J 7 bases; nucleotides not matched to a gene: 1. The CDR3 region is CASSRDRNTIYF. In DNA form, the CDR3 reads TGTGCCAGCAGCCGGGACAGGAACACCATATATTTT.

This chain's CDR3 is CASTGTNTEAFF. CDR3 bases: TGTGCCAGCACGGGGACGAACACTGAAGCTTTCTTT. This rearrangement joins TRBV28 to TRBJ1-1; D might be TRBD1 (5 bases). The CDR3 length is 12 residues. CDR1 and CDR2 from the germline V gene are MDHEN and SYDVKM. V shed 7 bases and J shed 1 base, with 7 bases lying between them.

In the case of this clonotype: Germline is not matched at one junction end, which may reflect a read error. The CDR3 DNA reads TGCGCCAGCAGCCAAGACTCGAGCAGGGAGGAGACCCAGTACTTC. This translates into CASSQDSSREETQYF. This chain links TRBV7-2 with TRBJ2-5; D is possibly TRBD1 or TRBD2 (5 bases each). The CDR3 sequence is 15 residues long. CDR1 is SGHTA, CDR2 FQGNSA, per germline. The full variable domain, in which reference TRBV7-2 and TRBJ2-5 provide the parts outside the CDR3, is GAGVSQSPSNKVTEKGKDVELRCDPISGHTALYWYRQSLGQGLEFLIYFQGNSAPDKSGLPSDRFSAERTGGSVSTLTIQRTQQEDSAVYLCASSQDSSREETQYFGPGTRLLVL.

The sample holds many counts of this clonotype. J is TRBJ2-7 and V is TRBV2; D is unresolved. Germline V lookup: CDR1 SNHLY, CDR2 FYNNEI. The ends were cut back, 10 bases at V and 3 bases at J, with 13 bases in the middle. CDR3 size: 12 residues. CDR3 protein: CATRPDNYEQYF. In DNA, the CDR3 is TGTGCCACCCGGCCCGATAACTACGAGCAGTACTTC.

This CDR3 is CASRPDTYGYTF. The DNA for the CDR3 is TGCGCCAGCAGGCCTGACACCTATGGCTACACCTTC. This chain connects TRBV5-1 to TRBJ1-2; the D is unclear. V was clipped by 5 bases and J by 4 bases, with 9 bases between them. The CDR3 extends over 12 amino acids. The germline V gene encodes CDR1 SGHRS and CDR2 YFSETQ.

This clonotype was found many times. This rearrangement joins TRBV29-1 to TRBJ1-1; D is uncertain. The V and J ends lost 5 bases and 0 bases respectively, with 10 bases between them. Germline CDR1 reads SQVTM; CDR2 reads ANQGSEA. The CDR3 sequence is 13 residues long. The CDR3 DNA reads as TGCAGCGTTAAGGGTTGGATGAACACTGAAGCTTTCTTT. It specifies CSVKGWMNTEAFF. Complete variable domain (other parts from reference TRBV29-1 and TRBJ1-1): SAVISQKPSRDICQRGTSLTIQCQVDSQVTMMFWYRQQPGQSLTLIATANQGSEATYESGFVIDKFPISRPNLTFSTLTVSNMSPEDSSIYLCSVKGWMNTEAFFGQGTRLTVV.

There are many counts of this clonotype. The chain links TRBV7-9 to TRBJ2-2, with D unclear. From germline, CDR1 is SEHNR and CDR2 FQNEAQ (reference sequence). V was shortened by 1 base and J by 0 bases, with 9 bases between the two germline ends. This CDR3 region has 16 residues. CDR3 nucleotide sequence: TGTGCCAGCAGCTTAGGTCGGAACCCGAACACCGGGGAGCTGTTTTTT. It yields the protein CASSLGRNPNTGELFF.

This clonotype was found many times. This chain connects TRBV24-1 to TRBJ1-5; D unclear. The CDR3 is 13 residues long. Germline V gene lookup returns CDR1 KGHDR and CDR2 SFDVKD. Trimming cost V 11 bases and J 0 bases, with 10 bases left between them. The CDR3 region is CAIQRNSNQPQHF. CDR3 nucleotide sequence: TGTGCCATTCAGAGGAATAGCAATCAGCCCCAGCATTTT.

The genes are TRBV7-9 and TRBJ1-2; D is unresolved. CDR3 length: 11 amino acids. Trimming left V 2 bases short and J 11 bases short, with 9 bases between. The germline V gene has CDR1 SEHNR and CDR2 FQNEAQ (reference sequence). As DNA, the CDR3 is TGTGCCAGCAGCTTATGGGGTGGGTACACCTTC. Translating it yields CASSLWGGYTF.

A single count supports this clonotype. CDR3 protein: CASSSEDAVSEKLFF. The CDR3 region has the DNA TGTGCCAGTAGTTCGGAGGACGCGGTCTCGGAAAAACTGTTTTTT. The chain has TRBV19 and TRBJ1-4, with D hard to call. The CDR3 is made up of 15 amino acids. V lost 5 bases, J lost 8 bases, and 18 bases lay in between. The germline CDR1 and CDR2 sequences are LNHDA and SQIVND (reference sequence).

The chain employs TRBV30 and TRBJ1-1; tentatively, D is TRBD1 (5 bases). Germline V gives CDR1 GTSNPN, CDR2 SVGIG (reference sequence). CDR3 length equals 14 residues. Trimming cost V 4 bases and J 3 bases, with 15 bases left between them. The CDR3 DNA reads as TGTGCCTGGATTTTCATGGGGGTGTACACTGAAGCTTTCTTT. Translated, it gives CAWIFMGVYTEAFF.